The present TCR beta chain was sequenced within a study of human T cells and chemical hapten exposure. On the study more broadly: Upper back patch tests used 0.01% DPC, scored after 6 days. Study outcomes and limitations: Sensitizing with DPC caused no change in TCRs above 1 in 1000 frequency.

TCRdb reanalysed the RACE reads using MiXCR and keeps one entry per CDR3 protein. The sample shows approximately 80,000 distinct CDR3 sequences, 10% to 15% of them seen only once. Time point noted: patch test 3, about 24 weeks after DPC sensitization. The treatment denotes: therapeutic diphenylcyclopropenone sensitization with weekly scalp DPC. Total RNA was isolated from whole blood that had not been fractionated. Many counts were recorded for this clonotype. Its antigen remains unidentified. Germline CDR1 SGHRS, CDR2 YFSETQ. V was trimmed by 4 bases and J by 0 bases, leaving 11 bases between them. This CDR3 region has 14 residues.

The rearrangement links TRBV5-1 to TRBJ2-7; D is ambiguous. The source is a woman aged 45 to 65 with alopecia areata. Some clones in this sample may be carry-over from other donors' samples. This specimen consisted of whole blood, obtained in connection with sensitization to the hapten diphenylcyclopropenone (DPC). The chain's CDR3 is CASSNYGDSYEQYF. The CDR3 DNA follows: TGCGCCAGCAGCAACTATGGGGACTCCTACGAGCAGTACTTC.